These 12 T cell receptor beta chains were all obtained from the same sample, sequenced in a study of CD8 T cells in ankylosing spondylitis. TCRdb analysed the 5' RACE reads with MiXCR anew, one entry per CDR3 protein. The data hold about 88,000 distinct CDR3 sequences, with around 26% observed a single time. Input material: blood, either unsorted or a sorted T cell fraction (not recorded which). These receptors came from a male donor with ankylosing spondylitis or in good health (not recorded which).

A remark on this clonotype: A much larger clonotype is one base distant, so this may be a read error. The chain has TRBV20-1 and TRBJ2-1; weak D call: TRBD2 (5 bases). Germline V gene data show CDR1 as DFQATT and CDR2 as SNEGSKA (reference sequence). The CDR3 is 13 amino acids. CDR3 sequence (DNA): TGCAGTGCTAGCCCTAGCTACCACAATGCGCAGTTCTTC. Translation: CSASPSYHNAQFF.

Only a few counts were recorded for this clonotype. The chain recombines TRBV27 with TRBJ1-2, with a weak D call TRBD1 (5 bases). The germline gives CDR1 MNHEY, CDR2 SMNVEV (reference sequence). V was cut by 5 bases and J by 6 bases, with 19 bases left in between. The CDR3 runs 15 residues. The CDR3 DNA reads TGTGCCAGCAGTGTGGGACTGACAGCTCGGAATGGCTACACCTTC. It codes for CASSVGLTARNGYTF.

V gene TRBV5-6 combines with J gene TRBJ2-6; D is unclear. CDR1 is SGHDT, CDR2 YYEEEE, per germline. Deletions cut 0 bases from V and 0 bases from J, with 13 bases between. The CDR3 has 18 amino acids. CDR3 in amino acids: CASSLDVNPLSGANVLTF. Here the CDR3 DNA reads TGTGCCAGCAGCTTGGACGTAAACCCACTCTCTGGGGCCAACGTCCTGACTTTC. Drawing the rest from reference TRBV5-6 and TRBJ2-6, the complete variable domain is DAGVTQSPTHLIKTRGQQVTLRCSPKSGHDTVSWYQQALGQGPQFIFQYYEEEERQRGNFPDRFSGHQFPNYSSELNVNALLLGDSALYLCASSLDVNPLSGANVLTFGAGSRLTVL.

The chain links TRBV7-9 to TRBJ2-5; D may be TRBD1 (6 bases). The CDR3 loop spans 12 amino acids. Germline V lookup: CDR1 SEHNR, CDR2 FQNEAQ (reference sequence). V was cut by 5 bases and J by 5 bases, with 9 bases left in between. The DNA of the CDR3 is TGTGCCAGCAGCGCAGGGGCCGAGACCCAGTACTTC. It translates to CASSAGAETQYF. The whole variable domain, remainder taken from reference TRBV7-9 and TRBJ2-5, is DTGVSQNPRHKITKRGQNVTFRCDPISEHNRLYWYRQTLGQGPEFLTYFQNEAQLEKSRLLSDRFSAERPKGSFSTLEIQRTEQGDSAMYLCASSAGAETQYFGPGTRLLVL.

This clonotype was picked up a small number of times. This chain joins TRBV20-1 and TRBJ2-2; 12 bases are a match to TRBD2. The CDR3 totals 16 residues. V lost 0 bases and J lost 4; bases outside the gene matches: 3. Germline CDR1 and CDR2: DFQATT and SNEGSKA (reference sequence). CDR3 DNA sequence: TGCAGTGCTAGAGACGTACTAGCGGGAGGCACCGGGGAGCTGTTTTTT. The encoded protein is CSARDVLAGGTGELFF.

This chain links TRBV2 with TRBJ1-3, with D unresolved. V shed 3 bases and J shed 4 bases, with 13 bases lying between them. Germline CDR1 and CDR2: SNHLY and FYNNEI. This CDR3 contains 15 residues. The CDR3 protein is CASSETFLSGNTIYF. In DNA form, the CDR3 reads TGTGCCAGCAGTGAGACCTTTCTCTCCGGAAACACCATATATTTT. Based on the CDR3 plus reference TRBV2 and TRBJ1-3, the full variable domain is EPEVTQTPSHQVTQMGQEVILRCVPISNHLYFYWYRQILGQKVEFLVSFYNNEISEKSEIFDDQFSVERPDGSNFTLKIRSTKLEDSAMYFCASSETFLSGNTIYFGEGSWLTVV.

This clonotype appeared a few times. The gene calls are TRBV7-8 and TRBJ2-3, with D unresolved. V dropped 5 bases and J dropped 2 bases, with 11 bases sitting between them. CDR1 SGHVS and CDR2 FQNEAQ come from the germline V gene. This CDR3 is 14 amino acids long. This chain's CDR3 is CASSRTAHTDTQYF. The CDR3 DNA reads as TGTGCCAGCAGCCGGACGGCCCACACAGATACGCAGTATTTT.

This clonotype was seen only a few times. CDR3 protein: CASRDRIIQYF. In DNA form, the CDR3 reads TGTGCCAGCAGGGACCGAATCATCCAGTACTTC. The chain joins TRBV12-3 or TRBV12-4 to TRBJ2-5; D not certain. The CDR3 is 11 residues long. The V gene lost 6 bases and the J gene lost 10 bases, with 12 bases spanning the gap.

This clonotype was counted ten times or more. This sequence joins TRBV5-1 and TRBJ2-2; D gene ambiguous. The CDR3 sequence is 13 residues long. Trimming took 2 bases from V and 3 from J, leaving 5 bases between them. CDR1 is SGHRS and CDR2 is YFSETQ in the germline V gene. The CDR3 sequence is CASSFFDTGELFF. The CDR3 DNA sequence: TGCGCCAGCAGCTTTTTTGACACCGGGGAGCTGTTTTTT.

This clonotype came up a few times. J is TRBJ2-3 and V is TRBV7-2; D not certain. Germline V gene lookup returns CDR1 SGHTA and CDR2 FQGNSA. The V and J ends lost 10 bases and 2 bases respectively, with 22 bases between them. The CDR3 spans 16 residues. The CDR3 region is CATSQGVQTLTDTQYF. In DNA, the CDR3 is TGTGCCACTTCACAAGGCGTACAGACCCTCACAGATACGCAGTATTTT.

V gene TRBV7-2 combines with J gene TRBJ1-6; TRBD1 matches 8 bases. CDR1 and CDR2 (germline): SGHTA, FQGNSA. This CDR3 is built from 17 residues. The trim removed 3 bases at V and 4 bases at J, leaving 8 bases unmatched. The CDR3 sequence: CASSFWTGRIYNSPLHF. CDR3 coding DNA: TGTGCCAGCAGCTTCTGGACAGGGAGGATTTATAATTCACCCCTCCACTTT.

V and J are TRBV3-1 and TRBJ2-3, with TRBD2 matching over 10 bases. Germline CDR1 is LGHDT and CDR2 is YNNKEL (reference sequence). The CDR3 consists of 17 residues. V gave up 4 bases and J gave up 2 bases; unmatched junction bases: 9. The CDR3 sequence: CASSLAAGGATTDTQYF. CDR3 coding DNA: TGTGCCAGCAGCCTCGCAGCGGGAGGGGCCACCACAGATACGCAGTATTTT.